This T cell receptor (beta chain) stems from a study of T cell responses to AZD1222 COVID-19 vaccine. Turning to the study itself: Pooling was applied to second doses at about 4 or about 12 weeks.

Concerning this clone: Its antigen is unidentified.

Assay used: immunoSEQ multiplex PCR; TCRdb lists only in-frame clones, some missing. Of around 140,000 clones in the sample, 89% were seen once. Whole-study results and caveats: Donors were chiefly white British, with a greater number of females, and clonal diversity was perhaps underestimated. Every sample of the repertoires postdated the peak T cell response. Spike-specific TCR breadth and depth rose after two AZD1222 doses.

The specimen was peripheral blood, collected on day 0 of AZD1222 vaccination. This clonotype originated in an adult in good health.

The CDR3 DNA sequence: TGTGCCAGCAGTTCGTGGGGGCACGATCGCTACACCTTC. Translation: CASSSWGHDRYTF. The chain is built from TRBV12-3 or TRBV12-4 and TRBJ1-2, with a tentative D call TRBD1 (6 bases). The V and J ends lost 4 bases and 9 bases respectively, with 15 bases between them. The CDR3 totals 13 residues.